The rows below give T cell receptor beta chains drawn from one sample of a study of T cell repertoires in cytomegalovirus infection. For these TCRs, the target antigens are not known. TCRdb redid the calling of the reads with MiXCR, one entry per CDR3 protein. The sample includes nearly 700,000 distinct CDR3 sequences, about 33% of them seen just once. Here the sequenced sample was cultured PBMCs, taken from culture after CMV antigen stimulation. Every receptor here comes from a human donor in good health (CMV status not recorded). Some clones in this sample may be carry-over from other donors' samples. Each CDR3 is given with its conserved first and last residue. A D gene is named only where the DNA matches it firmly. Clone size, where shown, is once, few, many, or a class for clones that have expanded.

D gene | clone size | J gene | V gene | CDR3 DNA | CDR3 protein
TRBD2 | . | TRBJ2-3 | TRBV6-8 | TGTGCCAGCAGTTACTCCCCCTTACTAGCGGGAGCCGCAGATACGCAGTATTTT | CASSYSPLLAGAADTQYF
TRBD2 | . | TRBJ2-1 | TRBV10-3 | TGTGCCATCAGTCTAGCGGGAGAAGGATACAATGAGCAGTTCTTC | CAISLAGEGYNEQFF
TRBD1 | few | TRBJ2-3 | TRBV11-2 | TGTGCCAGCAGCTTGAAGGGGGCGTCGTCGGATACGCAGTATTTT | CASSLKGASSDTQYF
. | . | TRBJ2-3 | TRBV5-4 | TGTGCCAGCAGCTTCCCCGGACTAAAGAGAGTCACAGATACGCAGTATTTT | CASSFPGLKRVTDTQYF
. | . | TRBJ2-7 | TRBV11-2 | TGTGCCAGCAGCTTGAATGTCTTGGGCGAGCAGTACTTC | CASSLNVLGEQYF
TRBD2 | . | TRBJ2-5 | TRBV7-6 | TGTGCCAGCAGCGCGGGACTAGCGGGAGAGACCCAGTACTTC | CASSAGLAGETQYF
. | . | TRBJ2-1 | TRBV4-2 | TGTGCCAGCAGCCAAGGCCGACGATTGAGCAATGAGCAGTTCTTC | CASSQGRRLSNEQFF
. | . | TRBJ1-1 | TRBV4-1 | TGCGCCAGCAGCCAAGATTCAACTGAAGCTTTCTTT | CASSQDSTEAFF
. | few | TRBJ2-1 | TRBV6-5 | TGTGCCAGCAGTTACACGAAGGGCTACAATGAGCAGTTCTTC | CASSYTKGYNEQFF
. | once | TRBJ2-3 | TRBV27 | TGTGCCAGCAGTTTCTTCGGGGGGCCGAGGTACACGCAGTATTTT | CASSFFGGPRYTQYF
. | . | TRBJ2-3 | TRBV5-6 | TGTGCCAGCAGCTTGCAGAATCCAGATACGCAGTATTTT | CASSLQNPDTQYF
TRBD1 | . | TRBJ1-2 | TRBV28 | TGTGCCAGCAGTAGGACAGGGGGCCATGGCTATGGCTACACCTTC | CASSRTGGHGYGYTF
. | few | TRBJ2-1 | TRBV9 | TGTGCCAGCAGCGTAGGGGCTAACAATGAGCAGTTCTTC | CASSVGANNEQFF
TRBD2 | . | TRBJ2-5 | TRBV6-5 | TGTGCCAGCAGTTACTCGAAGACTAGCGGGTTGGAGACCCAGTACTTC | CASSYSKTSGLETQYF
. | few | TRBJ2-7 | TRBV28 | TGTGCCAGCAGTGGGTCCTCGCCCTACGAGCAGTACTTC | CASSGSSPYEQYF
. | . | TRBJ1-2 | TRBV10-1 | TGCGCCAGCAGCGCTAGGAAAGACAGTGGAGGCTACACCTTC | CASSARKDSGGYTF
. | few | TRBJ2-7 | TRBV10-2 | TGCGCCAGCCGAATAGGACAGCGCCAGGAGCAGTACTTC | CASRIGQRQEQYF
. | . | TRBJ2-5 | TRBV7-2 | TGTGCCAGCAGCAACCAGGGTGTCCAAGAGACCCAGTACTTC | CASSNQGVQETQYF
. | . | TRBJ1-5 | TRBV12-3/TRBV12-4 | TGTGCCAGCAATCTCAGGGGAAGCTCTCAGCCCCAGCATTTT | CASNLRGSSQPQHF
. | . | TRBJ2-1 | TRBV30 | TGTGCCTGGAATAATGGGTACAATGAGCAGTTCTTC | CAWNNGYNEQFF
. | . | TRBJ1-4 | TRBV2 | TGTGCCAGCAGTGTTCGCAGGGACGAAAAACTGTTTTTT | CASSVRRDEKLFF
TRBD2 | . | TRBJ2-7 | TRBV7-2 | TGTGCCAGCAGCTTAAAGCCGGGACTAGACTCCTACGAGCAGTACTTC | CASSLKPGLDSYEQYF
. | . | TRBJ1-2 | TRBV20-1 | TGCAGTCTCGGGACAAGCTACTATGGCTACACCTTC | CSLGTSYYGYTF
. | many | TRBJ2-3 | TRBV7-2 | TGTGCCAGCAGTACAGGGATTGCTAGAGAGGCAGATACGCAGTATTTT | CASSTGIAREADTQYF
TRBD2 | . | TRBJ2-5 | TRBV6-2/TRBV6-3 | TGTGCCAGCAGTTACTCCGGACTAGCAGGCCAAGAGACCCAGTACTTC | CASSYSGLAGQETQYF
. | . | TRBJ2-3 | TRBV28 | TGTGCCAGCAGGATTCGAGATACGCAGTATTTT | CASRIRDTQYF
. | few | TRBJ2-3 | TRBV24-1 | TGTGCCACCGGACAGATCGGCACAGATACGCAGTATTTT | CATGQIGTDTQYF
TRBD1 | . | TRBJ2-1 | TRBV5-4 | TGTGCCAGCAGCTCAAAAACAGGGGATGAGCAGTTCTTC | CASSSKTGDEQFF
. | . | TRBJ1-1 | TRBV19 | TGTGCCACGGGGGGGCAGGGTAATGAGAACACTGAAGCTTTCTTT | CATGGQGNENTEAFF
. | few | TRBJ2-4 | TRBV12-3/TRBV12-4 | TGTGCCAGCAGATGGGGAGGCATTCAGTACTTC | CASRWGGIQYF
TRBD2 | many | TRBJ2-7 | TRBV7-8 | TGTGCCAGCAGCCCGATGAGCGGGGGCATTTACGAGCAGTACTTC | CASSPMSGGIYEQYF
. | few | TRBJ2-1 | TRBV6-2/TRBV6-3 | TGTGCCAGCACCACCACCGGAAGCTACAATGAGCAGTTCTTC | CASTTTGSYNEQFF
. | few | TRBJ2-7 | TRBV7-6 | TGTGCCAGCAGCAGAGAACAGGGCCCCTACGAGCAGTACTTC | CASSREQGPYEQYF
TRBD2 | . | TRBJ2-1 | TRBV12-3/TRBV12-4 | TGTGCCAGCAGTCTAGCGGGAGATTGGTTCGATGAGCAGTTCTTC | CASSLAGDWFDEQFF
. | . | TRBJ1-3 | TRBV6-5 | TGTGCCAGCACCAAGTGGTTGGGAAACACCATATATTTT | CASTKWLGNTIYF
TRBD2 | . | TRBJ2-3 | TRBV4-3 | TGCGCCAGCAGCCAGGGACTAGCGGGGATAGGAGATACGCAGTATTTT | CASSQGLAGIGDTQYF
. | many | TRBJ1-6 | TRBV12-3/TRBV12-4 | TGTGCCAGCAGTGTTGGGACCGCCACGCGGGTATCACCCCTCCACTTT | CASSVGTATRVSPLHF
. | many | TRBJ2-4 | TRBV7-2 | TGTGCCAGCAGCTTAGTCGGCGTTCAAAACATTCAGTACTTC | CASSLVGVQNIQYF
. | . | TRBJ1-2 | TRBV28 | TGTGCCAGCAGTCAAAGGGGAAACTATGGCTACACCTTC | CASSQRGNYGYTF
. | . | TRBJ2-2 | TRBV20-1 | TGCAGTGCTAGAGATCATGGACTGGGGAGTACCGGGGAGCTGTTTTTT | CSARDHGLGSTGELFF
TRBD1 | many | TRBJ1-5 | TRBV7-4 | TGTGCCAGCAGCTCCAGGGGGCGGGAGCAGCCCCAGCATTTT | CASSSRGREQPQHF
. | . | TRBJ2-7 | TRBV4-3 | TGCGCCAGCAGCCAGCAACCGACTAGTGGGTCCTACGAGCAGTACTTC | CASSQQPTSGSYEQYF
. | . | TRBJ2-7 | TRBV19 | TGTGCCAGTAGTATAGATGCACAGGACGCCTACGAGCAGTACTTC | CASSIDAQDAYEQYF